These 32 T cell receptor beta chains were all obtained from the same sample, sequenced in a study of metastatic and nonmetastatic thyroid tumors. TCRdb redid the clone calls on the PCR reads using MiXCR. The sample includes about 60,000 clones, about 17% of them seen just once. No patient received treatment before thyroid surgery. The sample was blood. The receptors were sampled from a male donor with papillary thyroid cancer or a benign thyroid nodule (not recorded which). Some clones in this sample may be carry-over from other donors' samples.

For this clone: A much larger clone differs from this one at a single base, so this may be a read error. The sample holds other DNA sequences that translate to the same CDR3. The V and J genes are TRBV3-1 and TRBJ2-2; TRBD1 is a possible D gene (6 bases). Germline CDR1 is LGHDT and CDR2 is YNNKEL (reference sequence). The length of the CDR3 is 16 residues. Trimming took 4 bases from V and 2 from J, leaving 14 bases between them. The CDR3 sequence is CASSPQGALNTGELFF. Here the CDR3 DNA reads TGTGCCAGCAGCCCACAGGGTGCCCTAAACACCGGGGAGCTGTTTTTT.

As for this clone: This may stem from a read error, because a much larger clone lies one nucleotide away. The rearrangement uses TRBV13 and TRBJ1-1, with D perhaps matching TRBD1 (5 bases). The CDR3 extends over 13 amino acids. V was shortened by 7 bases and J by 1 base, with 10 bases between the two germline ends. The V gene's germline CDR1 is PRHDT and CDR2 FYEKMQ (reference sequence). The CDR3 nucleotides are TGTGCCAGCACCCCGCAGGGGAACACTGAAGCTTTCTTT. Its protein is CASTPQGNTEAFF.

By share, this clone counts as medium-sized. The rearrangement uses TRBV5-5 and TRBJ1-1, with D hard to call. The V and J ends lost 0 bases and 2 bases respectively, with 5 bases between them. The CDR3 sequence is 13 residues long. Germline values: CDR1 SGHKS, CDR2 YYEKEE (reference sequence). CDR3 bases: TGTGCCAGCAGCTTGGACCGAAACACTGAAGCTTTCTTT. Its translation is CASSLDRNTEAFF.

This clone was recorded at least ten times. The chain employs TRBV12-3 or TRBV12-4 and TRBJ2-1; 10 nucleotides align to TRBD1. This CDR3 has 13 residues. Trimming took 10 bases from V and 7 from J; bases not matched to a gene: 7. CDR3 loop: CAIDRGRPNEQFF. CDR3 nucleotide sequence: TGTGCCATTGACAGGGGGCGCCCAAATGAGCAGTTCTTC.

Many counts were recorded for this clone. The chain is built from TRBV20-1 and TRBJ2-7; D perhaps matches TRBD1 (8 bases). V lost 3 bases and J lost 2, with 14 bases in between. CDR1 is DFQATT, CDR2 SNEGSKA, per germline (reference sequence). The CDR3 extends over 14 amino acids. CDR3 nucleotide sequence: TGCAGTGCTAGGACAGGGGAGGGGCCCTACGAGCAGTACGTC. Translating it yields CSARTGEGPYEQYV.

This clone was counted ten times or more. The chain links TRBV6-5 to TRBJ2-3; D is uncertain. V was pared by 2 bases and J by 0 bases, with 9 bases between. CDR1 is MNHEY, CDR2 SVGAGI, per germline. The CDR3 loop spans 15 amino acids. CDR3 DNA: TGTGCCAGCAGTTACGGCAGGAAAAGCACAGATACGCAGTATTTT. Translation: CASSYGRKSTDTQYF.

This clone was observed a handful of times. A read error is likely, as this CDR3 ends without the conserved phenylalanine or tryptophan. This sequence joins TRBV20-1 and TRBJ2-2, with D unresolved. This CDR3 has 11 amino acids. Germline V lookup: CDR1 DFQATT, CDR2 SNEGSKA (reference sequence). The CDR3 sequence is CSARGTGELFS. The CDR3 DNA is TGCAGTGCCAGAGGTACCGGGGAGCTGTTTTCT.

This clone was detected ten times or more. This rearrangement joins TRBV3-1 to TRBJ1-2, with no clear D. V was pared by 4 bases and J by 3 bases, with 15 bases between. CDR1 is LGHDT and CDR2 is YNNKEL in the germline V gene (reference sequence). The CDR3 sequence is 15 residues long. The CDR3 sequence: CASSRASNGDYGYTF. In DNA form, the CDR3 reads TGTGCCAGCAGCCGAGCTAGTAATGGGGACTATGGCTACACCTTC.

The chain recombines TRBV5-4 with TRBJ1-2; no reliable D call. The V and J ends lost 4 bases and 0 bases respectively, with 7 bases between them. Per germline, CDR1 SGHNT and CDR2 YYREEE (reference sequence). CDR3 size: 13 residues. The CDR3 DNA is TGTGCCAGCAGCCCTACCACTAACTATGGCTACACCTTC. This sequence encodes CASSPTTNYGYTF.

This clone was seen many times. The chain has TRBV19 and TRBJ1-3; TRBD1 is a possible D gene (5 bases). This CDR3 contains 14 residues. V lost 3 bases, J lost 0 bases, and 6 bases lay in between. Germline V gives CDR1 LNHDA, CDR2 SQIVND (reference sequence). This CDR3 reads CASSITGSGNTIYF. In DNA, the CDR3 is TGTGCCAGTAGTATTACAGGCTCTGGAAACACCATATATTTT.

By its share, this clone is medium-sized (0.01 to 0.1%). The CDR3 protein is CASSEGTGDSYGYTF. In DNA, the CDR3 is TGTGCCAGCAGTGAAGGGACAGGGGACTCCTATGGCTACACCTTC. The chain has TRBV6-1 and TRBJ1-2, with 9 bases aligning to TRBD1. The CDR3 is made up of 15 amino acids. The germline V gene encodes CDR1 MNHNS and CDR2 SASEGT. V was pared by 1 base and J by 4 bases, with 4 bases of the junction left unmatched.

This clone showed up just a few times. The chain has TRBV6-1 and TRBJ1-2, with 8 bases identical to TRBD1. CDR1 and CDR2 (germline): MNHNS, SASEGT. CDR3 size: 13 residues. J gave up 2 bases and V 9 bases, and 5 bases lay outside the gene matches. CDR3 loop: CASDRGSNYGYTF. In nucleotides, the CDR3 is TGTGCCAGTGACAGGGGTAGCAACTATGGCTACACCTTC.

This clone has just a few counts. This could be a read error, since a much larger clone is one nucleotide away. This sequence joins TRBV5-6 and TRBJ2-7; 7 bases line up with TRBD1. CDR1 is SGHDT, CDR2 YYEEEE, per germline. The CDR3 covers 13 residues. After removal of 3 bases from V and 4 bases from J, the junction contained 4 bases not matched to a gene. CDR3 region: CASSSGQNYEQYF. CDR3 DNA sequence: TGTGCCAGCAGCTCGGGACAGAATTACGAGCAGTACTTC.

A few counts support this clone. With a much larger clone just one base away, this may be a read error. Other DNA sequences in the sample encode the same CDR3. The chain couples TRBV10-3 to TRBJ2-2, with a tentative D call TRBD2 (5 bases). CDR3 size: 14 residues. The germline gives CDR1 ENHRY, CDR2 SYGVKD. CDR3 protein: CAISESQFTGELFF. The DNA of the CDR3 is TGTGCCATCAGTGAGTCTCAGTTTACCGGGGAGCTTTTTTTT.

This clone came up a few times. Mismatch with germline at one junction end may stem from a read error. J is TRBJ1-5 and V is TRBV6-2 or TRBV6-3; no definite D call. In germline, CDR1 is MNHEY, CDR2 SVGEGT. The CDR3 is made up of 15 amino acids. CDR3 sequence: CANSYGTVINQPQHF. Written as DNA, the CDR3 is TGTGCCAACAGTTACGGTACAGTTATCAATCAGCCCCAGCATTTT.

The chain is built from TRBV6-1 and TRBJ2-7; D is possibly TRBD1 (7 bases). This CDR3 is 15 amino acids long. Germline V gene sequence: CDR1 MNHNS, CDR2 SASEGT. The germline V and J ends were trimmed by 2 bases and 2 bases, with 13 bases remaining between them. CDR3 protein: CASSERGDSAYEQYF. The CDR3 DNA sequence: TGTGCCAGCAGTGAAAGGGGGGACAGTGCCTACGAGCAGTACTTC.

This clone was seen ten or more times. The rearrangement links TRBV6-1 to TRBJ2-4; perhaps TRBD1 as D (5 bases). Per the germline V gene, CDR1 is MNHNS and CDR2 is SASEGT. CDR3 length equals 13 residues. V lost 5 bases, J lost 11 bases, and 16 bases lay in between. In DNA form, the CDR3 reads TGTGCCAGCAGTTATGGGGCTGCTACACTTCAGTACTTC. It codes for CASSYGAATLQYF.

This clone was counted ten times or more. CDR3 nucleotide sequence: TGTGCCAGCAGCTTGCCGACAGGGGCTCCGAACACCGGGGAGCTGTTTTTT. It yields the protein CASSLPTGAPNTGELFF. The chain has TRBV11-1 and TRBJ2-2, with 8 bases that match TRBD1. CDR1 and CDR2 from the germline V gene are SGHAT and FQDESV (reference sequence). The CDR3 has 17 amino acids. With V trimmed by 3 bases and J by 0 bases, 6 bases remained unmatched.

Many counts were recorded for this clone. This chain uses TRBV18 with TRBJ2-5, with D perhaps TRBD1 (6 bases). The CDR3 contains 16 residues. CDR1 and CDR2 (germline): KGHSH, LQKENI. V was shortened by 4 bases and J by 3 bases, with 18 bases between the two germline ends. The CDR3 loop is CASSRVLGQSKETQYF. The CDR3 region has the DNA TGTGCCAGCTCACGAGTACTCGGACAGAGTAAAGAGACCCAGTACTTC.

The V and J genes are TRBV6-1 and TRBJ1-2; perhaps TRBD1 as D (6 bases). CDR1 and CDR2 from the germline V gene are MNHNS and SASEGT. With 5 bases removed from V and 4 bases from J, the gap between germline ends came to 14 bases. This CDR3 has 14 residues. CDR3 bases: TGTGCCAGCAGTCCGTCGACAGGTCTCTATGGCTACACCTTC. Translating gives CASSPSTGLYGYTF.

This clone was seen a handful of times. The V gene is TRBV6-1, the J gene TRBJ2-1; D might be TRBD1 or TRBD2, each matching 5 bases. The CDR3 has 14 amino acids. Germline CDR1 is MNHNS and CDR2 is SASEGT. V lost 7 bases and J lost 6, with 16 bases in between. The CDR3 is CASIDLQGRNEQFF. CDR3 DNA sequence: TGTGCCAGCATTGACCTGCAGGGACGCAATGAGCAGTTCTTC.

This clone occurred many times. The rearrangement links TRBV18 to TRBJ2-7; the D is unclear. In germline, CDR1 is KGHSH, CDR2 LQKENI. Trimming pared 6 bases from V and 5 bases from J, leaving 8 bases between. This CDR3 spans 11 amino acids. CDR3 amino acids: CASSLGHEQYV. In DNA, the CDR3 is TGTGCCAGCTCCCTCGGCCACGAGCAGTACGTC.

By its share, this clone is medium-sized. The rearrangement joins TRBV12-5 to TRBJ1-1; weak D call: TRBD1 (5 bases). The CDR3 sequence is 12 residues long. V shed 3 bases and J shed 8 bases, with 10 bases lying between them. Per the germline V gene, CDR1 is LGHNT and CDR2 is FRNRAP. CDR3 in amino acids: CASGFGGSEAFF. CDR3 bases: TGTGCTAGTGGTTTCGGGGGGTCGGAAGCTTTCTTT.

This clone appeared many times. The CDR3 DNA reads as TGTGCCAGCAGCTTATTTGGCGGTAGACCTGGGGCCAACGTCCTGACTTTC. This sequence encodes CASSLFGGRPGANVLTF. The chain is built from TRBV7-3 and TRBJ2-6; no firm D call. This CDR3 spans 17 amino acids. Germline-derived CDR1 and CDR2 are SGHTA and FQGTGA. Trimming took off 2 bases at V and 2 bases at J, with 13 bases between the two ends. Supplemented by reference TRBV7-3 and TRBJ2-6, the full variable domain reads GAGVSQTPSNKVTEKGKYVELRCDPISGHTALYWYRQSLGQGPEFLIYFQGTGAADDSGLPNDRFFAVRPEGSVSTLKIQRTERGDSAVYLCASSLFGGRPGANVLTFGAGSRLTVL.

This clone was observed a few times. The junction departs from the called germline gene at one end, perhaps through a read error. The V gene is TRBV6-2 or TRBV6-3, the J gene TRBJ1-2; TRBD1 matches 8 bases. CDR1 MNHEY and CDR2 SVGEGT come from the germline V gene. This CDR3 region has 13 residues. CDR3 sequence reads: CASNSGQDYCYTF. Written as DNA, the CDR3 is TGTGCCAGCAACTCGGGACAGGACTATTGCTACACCTTC.

At least ten counts were recorded for this clone. V is TRBV5-5 and J is TRBJ2-2; D unclear. The V gene lost 4 bases and the J gene lost 2 bases, with 6 bases spanning the gap. Per germline, CDR1 SGHKS and CDR2 YYEKEE (reference sequence). This CDR3 region has 13 residues. The CDR3 is CASSMDNTGELFF. In DNA, the CDR3 is TGTGCCAGCAGCATGGACAACACCGGGGAGCTGTTTTTT.

This clone has a count of ten or more. The rearrangement uses TRBV4-1 and TRBJ1-3; D not certain. V was pared by 7 bases and J by 4 bases, with 5 bases between. The CDR3 has 11 amino acids. Per the germline V gene, CDR1 is MGHRA and CDR2 is YSYEKL. The CDR3 is CASKGGNTIYF. CDR3 nucleotide sequence: TGCGCCAGCAAGGGCGGAAACACCATATATTTT.

This clone was seen repeatedly, ten times or more. The chain is built from TRBV5-5 and TRBJ1-1; 7 positions match TRBD1. V was clipped by 0 bases and J by 0 bases; unmatched bases: 5. The germline V gene has CDR1 SGHKS and CDR2 YYEKEE (reference sequence). The CDR3 runs to 16 residues. Here the CDR3 DNA reads TGTGCCAGCAGCTTGGTGGCAGGGGGTTTGAACACTGAAGCTTTCTTT. This encodes CASSLVAGGLNTEAFF.

Of note for this clone: A much larger clone sits a single nucleotide away, making a read error possible. Within the sample, other DNA sequences also encode this same CDR3. This chain joins TRBV10-3 and TRBJ2-6, with 8 bases aligning to TRBD1. V shed 3 bases, J shed 4 bases, and the junction held 8 bases outside the gene matches. The CDR3 totals 17 residues. Per germline, CDR1 ENHRY and CDR2 SYGVKD. The CDR3 reads CAISDFQGASGANVLTF. The CDR3 nucleotides read TGTGCCATCAGTGACTTCCAGGGGGCATCGGGGGCCAACGTCCTGACTTTC.

This clone was recorded at least ten times. The V gene is TRBV4-2, the J gene TRBJ2-7, with a possible D match to TRBD2 (5 bases). Trimming removed 2 bases at V and 0 bases at J, with 20 bases between. Looked up from germline, CDR1 is LGHNA and CDR2 is YNFKEQ. The CDR3 loop spans 18 amino acids. CDR3: CASSQTEGMRDFSYEQYF. CDR3 nucleotide sequence: TGTGCCAGCAGCCAAACTGAGGGAATGAGGGATTTCTCCTACGAGCAGTACTTC.

This clone showed up many times. This sequence joins TRBV5-1 and TRBJ1-2; D possibly corresponds to TRBD1 (5 bases). The germline V gene has CDR1 SGHRS and CDR2 YFSETQ. The CDR3 contains 17 residues. V was cut by 0 bases and J by 4 bases, with 19 bases left in between. CDR3 amino acids: CASSLAVGRDYSYGYTF. The DNA for the CDR3 is TGCGCCAGCAGCTTGGCGGTGGGCAGGGACTATAGCTATGGCTACACCTTC. Drawing the rest from reference TRBV5-1 and TRBJ1-2, the complete variable domain is KAGVTQTPRYLIKTRGQQVTLSCSPISGHRSVSWYQQTPGQGLQFLFEYFSETQRNKGNFPGRFSGRQFSNSRSEMNVSTLELGDSALYLCASSLAVGRDYSYGYTFGSGTRLTVV.

The sample holds a few counts of this clone. V usage is TRBV6-1 and J usage is TRBJ1-3; unclear D gene. This CDR3 region has 14 residues. Trimming pared 8 bases from V and 0 bases from J, leaving 11 bases between. Germline lookup yields CDR1 MNHNS and CDR2 SASEGT. The CDR3: CASLDWSSGNTIYF. CDR3 in DNA: TGTGCCAGCCTTGACTGGAGCTCTGGAAACACCATATATTTT.